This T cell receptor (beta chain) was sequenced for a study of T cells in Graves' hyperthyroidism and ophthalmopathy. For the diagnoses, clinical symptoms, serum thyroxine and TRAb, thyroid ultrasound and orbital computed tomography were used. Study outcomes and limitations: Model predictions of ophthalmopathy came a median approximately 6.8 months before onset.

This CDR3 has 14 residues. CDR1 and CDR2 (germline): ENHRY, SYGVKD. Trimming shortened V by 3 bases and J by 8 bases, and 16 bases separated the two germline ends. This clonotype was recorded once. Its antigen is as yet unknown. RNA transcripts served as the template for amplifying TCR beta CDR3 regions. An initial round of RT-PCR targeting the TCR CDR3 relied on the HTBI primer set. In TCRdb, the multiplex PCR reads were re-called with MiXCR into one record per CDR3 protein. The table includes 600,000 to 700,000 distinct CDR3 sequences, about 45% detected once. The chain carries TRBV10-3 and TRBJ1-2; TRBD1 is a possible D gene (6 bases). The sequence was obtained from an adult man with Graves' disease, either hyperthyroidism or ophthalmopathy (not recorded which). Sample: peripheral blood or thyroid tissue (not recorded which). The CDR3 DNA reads TGTGCCATCAGTGAAATCTGGACAGATGGCGGCTACACCTTC. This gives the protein CAISEIWTDGGYTF.